The subject of this entry is one T cell receptor (beta chain). The antigen remains unidentified. Every patient relapsed after autologous stem cell transplantation, and brentuximab vedotin exposure varied. The sample belongs to a study of PD-1 blockade in classical Hodgkin lymphoma. Study-wide points: Individuals initiating nivolumab under 1 year after ASCT were excluded.

Some clones are missing from TCRdb's copy, which holds only in-frame ones; the method was immunoSEQ multiplex PCR. The data hold about 98,000 clones, with approximately 92% observed a single time. The CDR3 runs 14 residues. Trimming removed 3 bases from V and 4 bases from J; junction bases left unmatched: 7. Germline V gene data show CDR1 as SGDLS and CDR2 as YYNGEE. The sequence was collected from a human donor with classical Hodgkin lymphoma. Specimen: peripheral blood mononuclear cells (PBMCs), collected at baseline. This chain joins TRBV9 and TRBJ2-7; 7 nucleotides match TRBD1. This CDR3 reads CASSAGTVTYEQYF. The CDR3 DNA follows: TGTGCCAGCAGCGCCGGGACAGTAACTTACGAGCAGTACTTC. The entire variable domain, with the rest obtained from reference TRBV9 and TRBJ2-7, is as follows: DSGVTQTPKHLITATGQRVTLRCSPRSGDLSVYWYQQSLDQGLQFLIQYYNGEERAKGNILERFSAQQFPDLHSELNLSSLELGDSALYFCASSAGTVTYEQYFGPGTRLTVT.